The rows below give T cell receptor beta chains drawn from one sample of a study of shared clonotypes between healthy human individuals. Only in-frame clones appear in the TCRdb table, and some are missing; sequencing was by immunoSEQ multiplex PCR. The table lists some 2,100,000 clones, almost 96% of them singletons. Sample: naive CD4+ T cells sorted from blood. The receptors originated from a man younger than 35 in good health. The CDR3 runs from the conserved cysteine through the conserved F or W. Each record gives: D gene, CDR3 length, J gene, V gene, CDR3 protein. The D gene is left open where the match is weak.

D gene: NA
CDR3 length: 11
J gene: TRBJ2-5
V gene: TRBV7-9
CDR3 protein: CASSPKETQYF

D gene: NA
CDR3 length: 14
J gene: TRBJ2-5
V gene: TRBV7-9
CDR3 protein: CASSYWTVQETQYF

D gene: NA
CDR3 length: 13
J gene: TRBJ2-7
V gene: TRBV6-6
CDR3 protein: CATVDRSSYEQYF

D gene: TRBD1
CDR3 length: 14
J gene: TRBJ2-2
V gene: TRBV7-2
CDR3 protein: CAMDQGANTGELFF

D gene: NA
CDR3 length: 14
J gene: TRBJ2-2
V gene: TRBV2
CDR3 protein: CASSPPRVTGELFF

D gene: NA
CDR3 length: 15
J gene: TRBJ2-5
V gene: TRBV18
CDR3 protein: CASSQSSGIQETQYF

D gene: NA
CDR3 length: 15
J gene: TRBJ2-3
V gene: TRBV5-6
CDR3 protein: CASSLVRIPGNTQYF

D gene: TRBD2
CDR3 length: 16
J gene: TRBJ2-5
V gene: TRBV4-1
CDR3 protein: CASSQEGRGGGKTQYF

D gene: NA
CDR3 length: 13
J gene: TRBJ1-2
V gene: TRBV19
CDR3 protein: CASSSGTKYGYTF

D gene: NA
CDR3 length: 12
J gene: TRBJ2-3
V gene: TRBV2
CDR3 protein: CASAVGLDTQYF

D gene: NA
CDR3 length: 13
J gene: TRBJ1-1
V gene: TRBV2
CDR3 protein: CASSVSMNTEAFF

D gene: NA
CDR3 length: 14
J gene: TRBJ1-2
V gene: TRBV19
CDR3 protein: CASSGAQPTIGYTF

D gene: NA
CDR3 length: 14
J gene: TRBJ1-1
V gene: TRBV19
CDR3 protein: CASLPRGAGGEAFF

D gene: TRBD2
CDR3 length: 13
J gene: TRBJ2-3
V gene: TRBV6-1
CDR3 protein: CASKPSGTDTQYF

D gene: NA
CDR3 length: 16
J gene: TRBJ1-3
V gene: TRBV27
CDR3 protein: CASSPLVRNSGNTIYF

D gene: NA
CDR3 length: 15
J gene: TRBJ1-1
V gene: TRBV9
CDR3 protein: CASSAQTGMNTEAFF

D gene: NA
CDR3 length: 14
J gene: TRBJ1-6
V gene: TRBV7-2
CDR3 protein: CASSLYGSNSPLHF

D gene: NA
CDR3 length: 15
J gene: TRBJ1-2
V gene: TRBV28
CDR3 protein: CASSLPAGTFYGYTF

D gene: TRBD2
CDR3 length: 17
J gene: TRBJ2-7
V gene: TRBV5-1
CDR3 protein: CASSLDSGRASSYEQYF

D gene: TRBD2
CDR3 length: 15
J gene: TRBJ2-7
V gene: TRBV5-6
CDR3 protein: CASSSLRGVSYEQYF

D gene: NA
CDR3 length: 14
J gene: TRBJ1-2
V gene: TRBV12-2
CDR3 protein: CASRSGQVNYGYTF

D gene: NA
CDR3 length: 15
J gene: TRBJ2-1
V gene: TRBV5-1
CDR3 protein: CASSLTGLARNEQFF

D gene: NA
CDR3 length: 15
J gene: TRBJ1-2
V gene: TRBV28
CDR3 protein: CASSSTTAYRYGYTF

D gene: TRBD1
CDR3 length: 17
J gene: TRBJ1-5
V gene: TRBV18
CDR3 protein: CASSPVIGTDSNQPQHF

D gene: TRBD2
CDR3 length: 14
J gene: TRBJ2-1
V gene: TRBV10-3
CDR3 protein: CAIAGLEAYNEQFF

D gene: NA
CDR3 length: 15
J gene: TRBJ1-3
V gene: TRBV2
CDR3 protein: CASSLTLFTGNTIYF

D gene: NA
CDR3 length: 14
J gene: TRBJ1-6
V gene: TRBV29-1
CDR3 protein: CSVAESSYNSPLHF

D gene: NA
CDR3 length: 15
J gene: TRBJ2-6
V gene: TRBV6-1
CDR3 protein: CASSAFGAGANVLTF

D gene: NA
CDR3 length: 14
J gene: TRBJ2-3
V gene: TRBV7-2
CDR3 protein: CASSLEIRKDTQYF

D gene: NA
CDR3 length: 14
J gene: TRBJ1-6
V gene: TRBV19
CDR3 protein: CASNRESYNSPLHF

D gene: TRBD1
CDR3 length: 14
J gene: TRBJ1-6
V gene: TRBV5-6
CDR3 protein: CASSWWTGGSPLHF

D gene: TRBD1
CDR3 length: 14
J gene: TRBJ1-5
V gene: TRBV25-1
CDR3 protein: CASSRTGGNQPQHF

D gene: TRBD2
CDR3 length: 14
J gene: TRBJ2-7
V gene: TRBV18
CDR3 protein: CASSKREATYEQYF

D gene: TRBD1
CDR3 length: 15
J gene: TRBJ1-5
V gene: TRBV7-2
CDR3 protein: CASSPWTGVGQPQHF

D gene: TRBD1
CDR3 length: 15
J gene: TRBJ2-2
V gene: TRBV2
CDR3 protein: CASTPWDRDQRELFF

D gene: NA
CDR3 length: 15
J gene: TRBJ2-2
V gene: TRBV5-6
CDR3 protein: CASSLVRSNTGELFF

D gene: TRBD2
CDR3 length: 16
J gene: TRBJ2-5
V gene: TRBV6-1
CDR3 protein: CASSEVAGGPVETQYF

D gene: TRBD1
CDR3 length: 16
J gene: TRBJ1-5
V gene: TRBV5-6
CDR3 protein: CASSFSGGLSNQPQHF

D gene: NA
CDR3 length: 11
J gene: TRBJ1-1
V gene: TRBV18
CDR3 protein: CASFTGTEAFF

D gene: NA
CDR3 length: 14
J gene: TRBJ2-2
V gene: TRBV25-1
CDR3 protein: CASSPAGNTGELFF

D gene: TRBD1
CDR3 length: 15
J gene: TRBJ1-6
V gene: TRBV30
CDR3 protein: CAWSVRDRENSPLHF

D gene: TRBD1
CDR3 length: 18
J gene: TRBJ1-1
V gene: TRBV7-9
CDR3 protein: CASSYRKAGDRGNTEAFF

D gene: NA
CDR3 length: 10
J gene: TRBJ2-1
V gene: TRBV10-1
CDR3 protein: CASTWSSPVF

D gene: TRBD2
CDR3 length: 17
J gene: TRBJ2-1
V gene: TRBV18
CDR3 protein: CASSPPSRLAGVNEQFF

D gene: NA
CDR3 length: 16
J gene: TRBJ2-3
V gene: TRBV5-1
CDR3 protein: CASSLDGVTSTDTQYF

D gene: NA
CDR3 length: 14
J gene: TRBJ1-3
V gene: TRBV2
CDR3 protein: CASGTQPIGNTIYF

D gene: NA
CDR3 length: 15
J gene: TRBJ2-5
V gene: TRBV18
CDR3 protein: CASSPPSLSIETQYF

D gene: TRBD1
CDR3 length: 16
J gene: TRBJ2-3
V gene: TRBV7-6
CDR3 protein: CASSLSGGVGTDTQYF

D gene: NA
CDR3 length: 13
J gene: TRBJ1-1
V gene: TRBV7-2
CDR3 protein: CASSLGKNTEAFF

D gene: TRBD2
CDR3 length: 14
J gene: TRBJ2-3
V gene: TRBV10-2
CDR3 protein: CASKPTSAADTQYF